The subject of this entry is one T cell receptor beta chain. Antigen unknown. This record comes from a study of long-term antiretroviral therapy in people with HIV. General study results and limits: Clones that had undergone expansion before ART dominated the repertoire at all time points.

V was shortened by 1 base and J by 5 bases, with 17 bases between the two germline ends. CDR1 and CDR2 from the germline V gene are SGHVS and FQNEAQ. The CDR3 is 16 residues long. The assay, immunoSEQ v3.0, was run at survey level. The method was immunoSEQ multiplex PCR; TCRdb's version includes in-frame clones alone and lacks a portion of them. The sample carries fewer than 45,000 clones, 75% to 85% recorded once. The rearrangement uses TRBV7-8 and TRBJ2-5, with a possible D match to TRBD2 (6 bases). This receptor was taken from a man in his thirties or forties with HIV. The starting material was unsorted PBMCs, obtained 3.4 years after starting antiretroviral therapy. The CDR3 region has the DNA TGTGCCAGCAGCTTAGAGATGGCGTGGGGGGATGAGACCCAGTACTTC. Encoded protein: CASSLEMAWGDETQYF. Combining the CDR3 with reference TRBV7-8 and TRBJ2-5 gives the whole variable domain GAGVSQSPRYKVAKRGQDVALRCDPISGHVSLFWYQQALGQGPEFLTYFQNEAQLDKSGLPSDRFFAERPEGSVSTLKIQRTQQEDSAVYLCASSLEMAWGDETQYFGPGTRLLVL.